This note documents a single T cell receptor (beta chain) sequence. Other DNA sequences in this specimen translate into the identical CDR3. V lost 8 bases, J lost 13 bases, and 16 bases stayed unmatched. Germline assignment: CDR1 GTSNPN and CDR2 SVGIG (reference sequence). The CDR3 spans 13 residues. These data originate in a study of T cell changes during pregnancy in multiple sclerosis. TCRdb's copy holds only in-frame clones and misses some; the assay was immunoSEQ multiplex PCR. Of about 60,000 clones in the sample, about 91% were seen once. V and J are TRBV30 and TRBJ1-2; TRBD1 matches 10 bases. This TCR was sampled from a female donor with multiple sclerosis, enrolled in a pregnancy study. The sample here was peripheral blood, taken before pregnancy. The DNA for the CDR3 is TGTGCCGCACCCGGGACAGGGGCTTCGGAGGGCACCTTC. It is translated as CAAPGTGASEGTF. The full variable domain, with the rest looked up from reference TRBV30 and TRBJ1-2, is SQTIHQWPATLVQPVGSPLSLECTVEGTSNPNLYWYRQAAGRGLQLLFYSVGIGQISSEVPQNLSASRPQDRQFILSSKKLLLSDSGFYLCAAPGTGASEGTFGSGTRLTVV.